The clone carrying this T cell receptor beta chain has at least ten counts. Its antigen is unknown. Time point here: healthy volunteer bleed at 2 weeks. Extraction yielded total RNA from whole blood (unfractionated). This sample was included in a study of human T cells and chemical hapten exposure. The overall study: Per-sample TCR yield variation was attributed mainly to small pooled library volume differences. Overall study findings and caveats: TCRs above 1 in 1000 frequency stayed constant with DPC sensitization.

Individual cDNA molecules in this library carried unique molecular identifiers. TCRdb independently ran MiXCR on the RACE reads; one entry per CDR3 protein. The sample contains about 46,000 distinct CDR3 sequences, around 4.5% of which appear only once. CDR1 is DFQATT, CDR2 SNEGSKA, per germline (reference sequence). This CDR3 is built from 14 residues. V lost 3 bases to trimming and J lost 6 bases, with 17 bases between them. The TCR comes from a female donor in good health. Some clones in this sample may be carry-over from other donors' samples. V and J are TRBV20-1 and TRBJ1-2; D gene unclear. The specimen sequenced was whole blood. CDR3 loop: CSASPYSRDHGYTF. CDR3 in DNA: TGCAGTGCTAGCCCCTACTCTAGGGATCATGGCTACACCTTC.